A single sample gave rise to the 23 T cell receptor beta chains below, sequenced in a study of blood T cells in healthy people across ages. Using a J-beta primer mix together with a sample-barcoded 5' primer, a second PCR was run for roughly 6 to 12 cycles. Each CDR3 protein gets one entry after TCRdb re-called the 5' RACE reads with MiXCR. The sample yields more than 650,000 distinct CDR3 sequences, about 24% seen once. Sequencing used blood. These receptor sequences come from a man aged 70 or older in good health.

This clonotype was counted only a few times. CDR3 sequence (DNA): TGTGCCAGCAGCACACAGACACGGAACTATGGCTACACCTTC. It is translated as CASSTQTRNYGYTF. This chain connects TRBV7-9 to TRBJ1-2, with D uncertain. The CDR3 runs 14 residues. The V gene's germline CDR1 is SEHNR and CDR2 FQNEAQ (reference sequence). V lost 5 bases to trimming and J lost 2 bases, with 12 bases between them.

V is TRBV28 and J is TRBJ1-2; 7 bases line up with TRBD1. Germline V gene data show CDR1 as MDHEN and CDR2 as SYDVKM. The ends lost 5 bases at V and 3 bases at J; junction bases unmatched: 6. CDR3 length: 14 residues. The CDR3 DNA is TGTGCCAGCAGTCAGGGGGGCATCGACTATGGCTACACCTTC. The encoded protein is CASSQGGIDYGYTF.

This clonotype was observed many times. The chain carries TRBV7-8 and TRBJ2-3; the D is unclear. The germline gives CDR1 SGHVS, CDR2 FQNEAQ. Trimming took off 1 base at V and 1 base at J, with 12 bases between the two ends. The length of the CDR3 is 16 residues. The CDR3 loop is CASSLERLSRTDTQYF. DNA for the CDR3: TGTGCCAGCAGCTTAGAAAGATTGAGTCGCACAGATACGCAGTATTTT. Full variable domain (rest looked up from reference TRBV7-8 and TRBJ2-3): GAGVSQSPRYKVAKRGQDVALRCDPISGHVSLFWYQQALGQGPEFLTYFQNEAQLDKSGLPSDRFFAERPEGSVSTLKIQRTQQEDSAVYLCASSLERLSRTDTQYFGPGTRLTVL.

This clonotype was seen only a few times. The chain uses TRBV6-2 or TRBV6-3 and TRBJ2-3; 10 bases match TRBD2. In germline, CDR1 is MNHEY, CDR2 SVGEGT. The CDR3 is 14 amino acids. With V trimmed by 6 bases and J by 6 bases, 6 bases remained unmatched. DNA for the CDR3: TGTGCCAGCAGCAGGGGACTAGCGATGGATACGCAGTATTTT. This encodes CASSRGLAMDTQYF.

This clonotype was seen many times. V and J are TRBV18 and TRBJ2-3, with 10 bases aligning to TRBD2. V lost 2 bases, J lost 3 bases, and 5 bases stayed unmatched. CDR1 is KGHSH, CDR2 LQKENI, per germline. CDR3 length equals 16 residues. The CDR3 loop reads CASSPIASGSTDTQYF. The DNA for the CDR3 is TGTGCCAGCTCACCAATCGCTAGCGGGAGTACAGATACGCAGTATTTT.

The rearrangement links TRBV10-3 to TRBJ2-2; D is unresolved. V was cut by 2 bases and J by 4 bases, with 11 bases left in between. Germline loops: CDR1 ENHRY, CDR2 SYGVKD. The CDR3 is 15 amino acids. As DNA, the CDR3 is TGTGCCATCAGTGAGGCTCGAGAACTCACCGGGGAGCTGTTTTTT. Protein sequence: CAISEARELTGELFF.

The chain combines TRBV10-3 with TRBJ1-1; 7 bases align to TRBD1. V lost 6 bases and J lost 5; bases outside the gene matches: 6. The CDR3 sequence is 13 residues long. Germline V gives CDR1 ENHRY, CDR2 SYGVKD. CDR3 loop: CAIRAGTETEAFF. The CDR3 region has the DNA TGTGCCATCAGGGCTGGGACAGAAACTGAAGCTTTCTTT.

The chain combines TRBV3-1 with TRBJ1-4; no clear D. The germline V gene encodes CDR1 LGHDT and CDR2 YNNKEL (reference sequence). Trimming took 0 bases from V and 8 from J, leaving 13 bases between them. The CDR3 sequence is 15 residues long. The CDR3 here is CASSQDLAIGEKLFF. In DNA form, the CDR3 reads TGTGCCAGCAGCCAAGATTTGGCAATAGGAGAAAAACTGTTTTTT.

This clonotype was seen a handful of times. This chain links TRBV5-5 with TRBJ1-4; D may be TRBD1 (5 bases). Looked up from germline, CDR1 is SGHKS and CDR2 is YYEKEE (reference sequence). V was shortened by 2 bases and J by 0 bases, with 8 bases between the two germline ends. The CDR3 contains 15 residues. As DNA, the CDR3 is TGTGCCAGCAGCTTCGGGGGAACAACTAATGAAAAACTGTTTTTT. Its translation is CASSFGGTTNEKLFF.

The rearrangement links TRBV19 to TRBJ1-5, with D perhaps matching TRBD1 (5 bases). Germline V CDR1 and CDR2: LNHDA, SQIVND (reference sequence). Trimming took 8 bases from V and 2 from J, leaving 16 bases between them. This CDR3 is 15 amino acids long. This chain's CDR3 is CASLRVGEGNQPQHF. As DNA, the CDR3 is TGTGCCAGTCTCCGAGTGGGGGAAGGCAATCAGCCCCAGCATTTT.

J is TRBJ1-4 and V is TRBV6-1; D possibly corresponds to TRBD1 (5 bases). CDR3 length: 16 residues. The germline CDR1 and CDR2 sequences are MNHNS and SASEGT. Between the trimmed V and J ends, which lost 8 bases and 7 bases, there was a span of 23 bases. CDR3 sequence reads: CASGVPGGRWGEKLFF. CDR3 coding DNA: TGTGCCAGCGGGGTTCCGGGGGGACGTTGGGGTGAAAAACTGTTTTTT.

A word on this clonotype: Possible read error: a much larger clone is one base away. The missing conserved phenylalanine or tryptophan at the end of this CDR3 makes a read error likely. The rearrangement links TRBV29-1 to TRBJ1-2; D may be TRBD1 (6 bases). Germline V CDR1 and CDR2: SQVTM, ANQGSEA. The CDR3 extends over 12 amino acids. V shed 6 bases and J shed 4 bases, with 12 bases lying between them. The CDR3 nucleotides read TGCAGCGTCCGAGGGGGGCTCTATGGCTACACCTCC. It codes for CSVRGGLYGYTS.

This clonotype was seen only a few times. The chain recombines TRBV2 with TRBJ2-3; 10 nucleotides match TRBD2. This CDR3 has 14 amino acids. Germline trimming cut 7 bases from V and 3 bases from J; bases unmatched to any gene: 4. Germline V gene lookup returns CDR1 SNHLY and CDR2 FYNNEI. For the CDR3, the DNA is TGTGCCAGCACTCTAGCGGGAGAGACAGATACGCAGTATTTT. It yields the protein CASTLAGETDTQYF. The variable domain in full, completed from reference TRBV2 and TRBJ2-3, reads EPEVTQTPSHQVTQMGQEVILRCVPISNHLYFYWYRQILGQKVEFLVSFYNNEISEKSEIFDDQFSVERPDGSNFTLKIRSTKLEDSAMYFCASTLAGETDTQYFGPGTRLTVL.

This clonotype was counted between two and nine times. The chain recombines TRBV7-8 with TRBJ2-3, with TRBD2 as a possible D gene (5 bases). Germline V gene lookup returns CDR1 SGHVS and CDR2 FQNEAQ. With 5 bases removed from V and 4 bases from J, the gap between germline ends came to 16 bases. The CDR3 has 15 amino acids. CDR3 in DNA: TGTGCCAGCAGCACCCATACGAGGGTTGCAGATACGCAGTATTTT. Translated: CASSTHTRVADTQYF.

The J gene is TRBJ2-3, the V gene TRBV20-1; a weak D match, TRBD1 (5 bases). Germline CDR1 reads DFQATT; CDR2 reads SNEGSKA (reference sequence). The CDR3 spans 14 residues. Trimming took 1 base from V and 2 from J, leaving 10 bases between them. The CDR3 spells CSARVMDNTDTQYF. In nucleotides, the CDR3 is TGCAGTGCTAGAGTCATGGACAACACAGATACGCAGTATTTT.

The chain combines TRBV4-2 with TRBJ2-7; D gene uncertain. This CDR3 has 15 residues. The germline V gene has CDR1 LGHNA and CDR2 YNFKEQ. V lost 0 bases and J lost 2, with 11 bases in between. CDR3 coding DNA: TGTGCCAGCAGCCAAGATTGGACCTCTCCCTACGAGCAGTACTTC. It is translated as CASSQDWTSPYEQYF.

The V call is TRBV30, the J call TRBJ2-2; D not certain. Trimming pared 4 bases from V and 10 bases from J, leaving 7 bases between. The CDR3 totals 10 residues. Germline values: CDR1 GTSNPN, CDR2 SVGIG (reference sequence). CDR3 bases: TGTGCCTGGAAGGTCGAGGAGCTGTTTTTT. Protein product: CAWKVEELFF.

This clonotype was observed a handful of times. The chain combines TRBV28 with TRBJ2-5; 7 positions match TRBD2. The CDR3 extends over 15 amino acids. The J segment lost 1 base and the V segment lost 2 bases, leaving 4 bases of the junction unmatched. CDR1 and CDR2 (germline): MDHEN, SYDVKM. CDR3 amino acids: CASSLAGEPQETQYF. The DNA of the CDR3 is TGTGCCAGCAGTTTAGCGGGGGAACCCCAAGAGACCCAGTACTTC.

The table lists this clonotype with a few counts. Here the CDR3 reads CSAQSTNYGYTF. CDR3 sequence (DNA): TGCAGCGCCCAAAGTACTAACTATGGCTACACCTTC. The chain uses TRBV29-1 and TRBJ1-2; D remains ambiguous. V was shortened by 7 bases and J by 0 bases, with 9 bases between the two germline ends. The CDR3 has 12 residues. Germline lookup yields CDR1 SQVTM and CDR2 ANQGSEA.

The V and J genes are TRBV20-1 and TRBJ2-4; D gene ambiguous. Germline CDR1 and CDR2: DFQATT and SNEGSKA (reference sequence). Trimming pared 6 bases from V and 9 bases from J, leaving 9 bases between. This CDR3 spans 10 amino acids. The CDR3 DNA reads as TGCAGTGCCTGGTCGGGCATTCAGTACTTC. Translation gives CSAWSGIQYF.

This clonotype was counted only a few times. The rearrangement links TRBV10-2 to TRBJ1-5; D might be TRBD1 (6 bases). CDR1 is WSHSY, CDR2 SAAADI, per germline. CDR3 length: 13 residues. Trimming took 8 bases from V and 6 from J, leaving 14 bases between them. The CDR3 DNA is TGCGCCAGCCCAGACAGGACGAGTCAGCCCCAGCATTTT. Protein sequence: CASPDRTSQPQHF.

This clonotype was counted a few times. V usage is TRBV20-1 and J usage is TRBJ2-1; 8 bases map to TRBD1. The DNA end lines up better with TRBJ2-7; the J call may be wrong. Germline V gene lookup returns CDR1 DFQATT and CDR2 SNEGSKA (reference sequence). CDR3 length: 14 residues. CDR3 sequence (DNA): TGCAGTGCTAGTCTTGGACAGGGTAATCGCGAGCAGTACTTC. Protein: CSASLGQGNREQYF.

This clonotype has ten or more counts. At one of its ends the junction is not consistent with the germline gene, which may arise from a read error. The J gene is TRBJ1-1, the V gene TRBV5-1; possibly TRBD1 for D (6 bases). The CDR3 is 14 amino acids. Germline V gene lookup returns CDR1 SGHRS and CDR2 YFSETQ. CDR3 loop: CASSSTGMNTEAFF. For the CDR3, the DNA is TGTGCCAGCAGCTCGACAGGAATGAACACTGAAGCTTTCTTT.